This T cell receptor (beta chain) was documented in a study of T-cell memory formation after mild COVID-19. As for the study in general: Clusters were largely donor specific.

There are a few counts of this clonotype. TCRdb re-analysed the 5' RACE reads in MiXCR, keeping a single row per CDR3 protein. The profile shows 300,000 to 400,000 distinct CDR3 sequences, 25% to 30% of them singletons. V was trimmed by 7 bases and J by 4 bases, leaving 10 bases between them. The CDR3 has 12 residues. Germline V CDR1 and CDR2: MGHDK, SYGVNS. Material: PBMCs or a T cell subset sorted from them (not recorded which). This receptor was identified in an adult woman who had mild COVID-19 (a few samples of this study predate the infection). Cell type and time point are not known. The chain joins TRBV25-1 to TRBJ1-2, with D unresolved. The CDR3 reads CASTEGGYGYTF. The CDR3 nucleotides are TGTGCCAGCACTGAGGGCGGCTATGGCTACACCTTC.